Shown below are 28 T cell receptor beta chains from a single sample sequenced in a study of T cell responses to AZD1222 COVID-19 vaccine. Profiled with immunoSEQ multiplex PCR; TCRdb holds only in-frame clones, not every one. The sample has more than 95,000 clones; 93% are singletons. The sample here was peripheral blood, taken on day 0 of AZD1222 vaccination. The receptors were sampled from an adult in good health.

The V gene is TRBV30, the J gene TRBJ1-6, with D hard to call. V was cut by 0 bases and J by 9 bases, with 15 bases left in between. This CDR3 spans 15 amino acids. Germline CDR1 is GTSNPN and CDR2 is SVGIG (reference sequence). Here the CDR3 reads CAWSVGQEGASPLHF. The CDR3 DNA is TGTGCCTGGAGTGTAGGCCAGGAGGGAGCTTCACCCCTCCACTTT.

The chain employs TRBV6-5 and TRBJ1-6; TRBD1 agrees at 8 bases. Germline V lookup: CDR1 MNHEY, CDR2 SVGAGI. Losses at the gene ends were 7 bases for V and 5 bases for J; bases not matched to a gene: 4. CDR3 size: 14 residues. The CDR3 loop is CASNGQGNNSPLHF. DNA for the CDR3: TGTGCCAGCAATGGACAGGGAAATAATTCACCCCTCCACTTT.

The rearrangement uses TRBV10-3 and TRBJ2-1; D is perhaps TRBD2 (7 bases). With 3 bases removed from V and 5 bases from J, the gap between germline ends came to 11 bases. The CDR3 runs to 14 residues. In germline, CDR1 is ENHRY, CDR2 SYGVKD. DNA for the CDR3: TGTGCCATCAGTGACGGGGGGCCTAACAATGAGCAGTTCTTC. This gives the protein CAISDGGPNNEQFF.

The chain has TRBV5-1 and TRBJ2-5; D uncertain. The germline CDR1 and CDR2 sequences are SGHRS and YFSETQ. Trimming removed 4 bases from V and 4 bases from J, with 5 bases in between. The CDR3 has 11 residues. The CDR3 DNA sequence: TGCGCCAGCAGCCCGGGAGAGACCCAGTACTTC. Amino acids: CASSPGETQYF.

The CDR3 nucleotides are TGTGCCAGCAGCCAAGTATTCGGTGCGACTAGCGGGAGTTACGAGCAGTACTTC. Protein: CASSQVFGATSGSYEQYF. The chain joins TRBV4-2 to TRBJ2-7, with 12 nucleotides matching TRBD2. CDR1 is LGHNA, CDR2 YNFKEQ, per germline. V shed 1 base, J shed 4 bases, and the junction held 11 bases outside the gene matches. The length of the CDR3 is 18 residues.

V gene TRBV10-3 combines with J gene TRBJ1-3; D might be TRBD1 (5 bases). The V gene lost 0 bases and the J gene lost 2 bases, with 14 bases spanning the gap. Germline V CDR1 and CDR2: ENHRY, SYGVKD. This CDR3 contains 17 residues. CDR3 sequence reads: CAISESPSTVTGNTIYF. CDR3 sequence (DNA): TGTGCCATCAGTGAGTCCCCTTCGACAGTCACTGGAAACACCATATATTTT.

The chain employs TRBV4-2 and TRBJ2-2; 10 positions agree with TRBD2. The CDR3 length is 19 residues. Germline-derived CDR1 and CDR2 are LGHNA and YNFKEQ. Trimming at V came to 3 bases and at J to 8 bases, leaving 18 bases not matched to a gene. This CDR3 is CASSHPGRGLAEPGGELFF. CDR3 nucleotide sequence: TGTGCCAGCAGCCACCCCGGGCGAGGACTAGCGGAGCCGGGGGGGGAGCTGTTTTTT.

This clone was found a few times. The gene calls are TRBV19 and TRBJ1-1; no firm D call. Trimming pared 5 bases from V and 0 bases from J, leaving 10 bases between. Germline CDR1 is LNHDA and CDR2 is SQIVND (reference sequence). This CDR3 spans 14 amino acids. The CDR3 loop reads CASSPARMNTEAFF. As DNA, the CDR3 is TGTGCCAGTAGTCCGGCAAGGATGAACACTGAAGCTTTCTTT.

In nucleotides, the CDR3 is TGTGCCAGCAGTTTAGGGGGAGGCAATGAGCAGTTCTTC. It is translated as CASSLGGGNEQFF. This sequence joins TRBV12-3 or TRBV12-4 and TRBJ2-1; a weak D match, TRBD2 (6 bases). The CDR3 runs to 13 residues. V was cut by 1 base and J by 6 bases, with 7 bases left in between.

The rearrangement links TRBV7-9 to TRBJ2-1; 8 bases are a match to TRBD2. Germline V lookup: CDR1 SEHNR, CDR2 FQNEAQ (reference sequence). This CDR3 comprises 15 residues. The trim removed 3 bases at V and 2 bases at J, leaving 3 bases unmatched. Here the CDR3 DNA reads TGTGCCAGCAGCTTGGGACTAGTCCCCTACAATGAGCAGTTCTTC. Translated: CASSLGLVPYNEQFF.

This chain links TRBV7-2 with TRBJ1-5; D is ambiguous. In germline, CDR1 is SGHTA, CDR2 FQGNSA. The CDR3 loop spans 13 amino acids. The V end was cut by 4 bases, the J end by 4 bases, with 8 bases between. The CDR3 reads CASSSTTNQPQHF. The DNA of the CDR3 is TGTGCCAGCAGCTCAACAACGAATCAGCCCCAGCATTTT.

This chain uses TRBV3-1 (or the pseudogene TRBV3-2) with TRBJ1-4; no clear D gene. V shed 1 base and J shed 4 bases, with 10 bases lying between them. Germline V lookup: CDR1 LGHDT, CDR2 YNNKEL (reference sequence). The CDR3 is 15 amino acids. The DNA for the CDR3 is TGTGCCAGCAGCCAAGGTCAGATAATTAATGAAAAACTGTTTTTT. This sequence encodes CASSQGQIINEKLFF.

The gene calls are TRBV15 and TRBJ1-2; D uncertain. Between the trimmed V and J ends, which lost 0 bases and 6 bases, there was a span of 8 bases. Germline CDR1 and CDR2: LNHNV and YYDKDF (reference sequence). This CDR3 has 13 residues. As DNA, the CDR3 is TGTGCCACCAGCAGAGATCTCGGGAATGGCTACACCTTC. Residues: CATSRDLGNGYTF.

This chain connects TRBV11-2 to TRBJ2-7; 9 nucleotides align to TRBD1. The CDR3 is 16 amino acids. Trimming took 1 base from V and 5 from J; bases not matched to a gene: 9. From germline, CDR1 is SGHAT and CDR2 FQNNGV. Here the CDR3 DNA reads TGTGCCAGCAGCTTAGGGCAGGACAGGGGATTTAACGAGCAGTACTTC. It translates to CASSLGQDRGFNEQYF.

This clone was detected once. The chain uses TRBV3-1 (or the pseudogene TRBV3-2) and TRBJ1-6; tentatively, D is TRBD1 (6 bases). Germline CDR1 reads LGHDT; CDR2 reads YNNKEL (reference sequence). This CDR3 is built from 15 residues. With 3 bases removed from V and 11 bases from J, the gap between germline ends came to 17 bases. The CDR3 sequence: CASSQAWGGGAPLHF. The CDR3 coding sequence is TGTGCCAGCAGCCAGGCCTGGGGTGGGGGCGCACCCCTCCACTTT.

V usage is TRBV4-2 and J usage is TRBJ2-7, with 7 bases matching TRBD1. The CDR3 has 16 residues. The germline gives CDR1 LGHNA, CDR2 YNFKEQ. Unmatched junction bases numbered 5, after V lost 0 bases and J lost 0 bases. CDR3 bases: TGTGCCAGCAGCCAAGATCCGGGACAGCCCTCCTACGAGCAGTACTTC. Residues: CASSQDPGQPSYEQYF.

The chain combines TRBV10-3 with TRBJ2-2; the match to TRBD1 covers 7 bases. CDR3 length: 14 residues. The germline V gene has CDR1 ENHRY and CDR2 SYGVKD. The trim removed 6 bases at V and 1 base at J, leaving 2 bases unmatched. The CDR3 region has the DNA TGTGCCATCAGGGGACAGATGAACACCGGGGAGCTGTTTTTT. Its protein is CAIRGQMNTGELFF.

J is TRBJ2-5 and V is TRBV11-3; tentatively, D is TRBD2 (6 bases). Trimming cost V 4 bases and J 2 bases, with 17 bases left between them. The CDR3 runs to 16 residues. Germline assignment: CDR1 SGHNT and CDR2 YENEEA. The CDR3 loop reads CASSSLKGGVQETQYF. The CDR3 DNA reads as TGTGCCAGCAGCTCCCTCAAGGGAGGCGTACAAGAGACCCAGTACTTC.

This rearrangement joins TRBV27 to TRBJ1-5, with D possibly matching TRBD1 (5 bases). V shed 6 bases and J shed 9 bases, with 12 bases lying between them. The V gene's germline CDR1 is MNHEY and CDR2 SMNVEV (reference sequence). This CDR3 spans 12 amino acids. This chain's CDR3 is CASSPSGGPQHF. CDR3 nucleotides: TGTGCCAGCAGCCCCTCGGGGGGGCCCCAGCATTTT.

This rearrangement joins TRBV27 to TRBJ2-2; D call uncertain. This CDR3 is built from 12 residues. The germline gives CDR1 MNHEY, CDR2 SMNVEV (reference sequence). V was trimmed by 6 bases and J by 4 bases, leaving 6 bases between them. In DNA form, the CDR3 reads TGTGCCAGCAGACGGTTCACCGGGGAGCTGTTTTTT. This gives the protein CASRRFTGELFF.

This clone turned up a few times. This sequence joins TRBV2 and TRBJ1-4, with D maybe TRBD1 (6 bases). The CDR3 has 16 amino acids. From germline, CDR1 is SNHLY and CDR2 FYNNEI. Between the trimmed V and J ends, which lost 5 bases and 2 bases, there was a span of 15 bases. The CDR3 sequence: CASSSARGQTNEKLFF. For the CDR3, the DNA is TGTGCCAGCAGTTCCGCCCGGGGGCAGACTAATGAAAAACTGTTTTTT.

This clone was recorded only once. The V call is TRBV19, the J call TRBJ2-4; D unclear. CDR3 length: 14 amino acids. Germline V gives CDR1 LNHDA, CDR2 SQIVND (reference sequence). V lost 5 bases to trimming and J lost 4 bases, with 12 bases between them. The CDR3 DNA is TGTGCCAGTAGTTGGTGGAAGGAGAAAAACATTCAGTACTTC. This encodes CASSWWKEKNIQYF.

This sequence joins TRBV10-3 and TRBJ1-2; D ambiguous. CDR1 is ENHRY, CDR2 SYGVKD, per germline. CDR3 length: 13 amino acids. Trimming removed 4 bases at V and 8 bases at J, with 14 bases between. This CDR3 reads CAISASSRSGYTF. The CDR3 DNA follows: TGTGCCATCAGTGCCTCCTCCAGGAGCGGCTACACCTTC.

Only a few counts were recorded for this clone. In nucleotides, the CDR3 is TGCAGCGTTGTGACAGGGACATACAACACTGAAGCTTTCTTT. The encoded protein is CSVVTGTYNTEAFF. The rearrangement uses TRBV29-1 and TRBJ1-1; 7 bases map to TRBD1. This CDR3 has 14 amino acids. Germline CDR1 SQVTM, CDR2 ANQGSEA. J gave up 2 bases and V 4 bases, and 7 bases lay outside the gene matches.

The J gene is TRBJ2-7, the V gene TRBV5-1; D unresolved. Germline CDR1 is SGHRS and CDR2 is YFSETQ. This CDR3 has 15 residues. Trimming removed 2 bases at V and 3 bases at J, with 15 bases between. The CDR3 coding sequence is TGCGCCAGCAGCTTAGACGGACGTCTGGGCTACGAGCAGTACTTC. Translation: CASSLDGRLGYEQYF.

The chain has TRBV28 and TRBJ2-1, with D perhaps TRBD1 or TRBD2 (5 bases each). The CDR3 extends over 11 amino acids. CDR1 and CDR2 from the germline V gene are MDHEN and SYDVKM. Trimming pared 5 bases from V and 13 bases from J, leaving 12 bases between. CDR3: CASSGTRGQFF. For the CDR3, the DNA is TGTGCCAGCAGTGGGACCCGCGGCCAGTTCTTC.

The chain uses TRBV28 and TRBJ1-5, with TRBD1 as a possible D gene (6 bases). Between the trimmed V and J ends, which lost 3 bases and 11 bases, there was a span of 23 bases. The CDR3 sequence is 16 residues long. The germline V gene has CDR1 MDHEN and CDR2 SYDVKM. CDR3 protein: CASSLGKGGISWTQHF. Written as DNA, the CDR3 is TGTGCCAGCAGTTTGGGGAAGGGGGGGATAAGTTGGACCCAGCATTTT.

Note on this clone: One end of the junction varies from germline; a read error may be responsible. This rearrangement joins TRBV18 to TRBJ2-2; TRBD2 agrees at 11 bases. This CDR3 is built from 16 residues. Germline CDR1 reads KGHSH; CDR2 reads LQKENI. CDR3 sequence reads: CASSPQLAGDTGELFF. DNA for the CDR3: TGTGCCAGCTCTCCACAACTAGCGGGGGACACCGGGGAGCTGTTTTTT.